This entry lists 12 T cell receptor beta chains sequenced from one sample in a study of T cell responses to AZD1222 COVID-19 vaccine. TCRdb's table, derived via immunoSEQ multiplex PCR, lists solely in-frame clones and lacks some. This sample has under 150,000 clones; just over 90% occur once, and the top ten carry 5.1%. Sequencing was performed on peripheral blood, taken on day 0 of AZD1222 vaccination. These receptors originate from an adult in good health.

This chain connects TRBV28 to TRBJ1-1, with D hard to call. Per germline, CDR1 MDHEN and CDR2 SYDVKM. This CDR3 spans 13 amino acids. V was pared by 5 bases and J by 5 bases, with 12 bases between. CDR3: CASSTTSGTEAFF. The CDR3 nucleotides read TGTGCCAGCAGTACTACCTCGGGGACTGAAGCTTTCTTT.

The chain uses TRBV7-9 and TRBJ1-4; TRBD1 aligns across 9 bases. The germline gives CDR1 SEHNR, CDR2 FQNEAQ (reference sequence). The CDR3 covers 14 residues. The V and J ends lost 5 bases and 6 bases, in that order; junction bases with no gene match: 4. The CDR3 sequence is CASSIQGADEKLFF. In DNA, the CDR3 is TGTGCCAGCAGCATACAGGGGGCTGATGAAAAACTGTTTTTT.

The V and J genes are TRBV19 and TRBJ1-4; D unresolved. Germline loops: CDR1 LNHDA, CDR2 SQIVND (reference sequence). Trimming took off 1 base at V and 4 bases at J, with 10 bases between the two ends. The CDR3 has 15 amino acids. CDR3 DNA sequence: TGTGCCAGTAGTATAGCCGCCCGGAGTAATGAAAAACTGTTTTTT. Protein sequence: CASSIAARSNEKLFF.

For this clone: A read error may account for a junction end that differs from germline. V and J are TRBV5-6 and TRBJ1-6, with D uncertain. There are 15 residues in the CDR3. Per germline, CDR1 SGHDT and CDR2 YYEEEE. This CDR3 is CASSLAAVYSSPLHF. The CDR3 DNA reads TGTGCCAGCAGCTTGGCGGCAGTATATAGTTCACCCCTCCACTTT.

As concerns this clone: Other DNA sequences in the same sample also yield this CDR3. The DNA for the CDR3 is TGTGCCAGCAGTTCTGGGGGCACTGAAGCTTTCTTT. This gives the protein CASSSGGTEAFF. The rearrangement links TRBV12-3 or TRBV12-4 to TRBJ1-1; possible D gene TRBD1, 5 bases. The CDR3 contains 12 residues. V shed 4 bases and J shed 4 bases, with 7 bases lying between them.

J is TRBJ1-2 and V is TRBV5-6; 10 bases match TRBD1. V lost 4 bases to trimming and J lost 2 bases; unmatched junction nucleotides: 2. CDR1 and CDR2 (germline): SGHDT, YYEEEE. This CDR3 is 14 amino acids long. The DNA for the CDR3 is TGTGCCAGCAGCGGGGACAGGGGCAACTATGGCTACACCTTC. Translated, it gives CASSGDRGNYGYTF.

This chain links TRBV2 with TRBJ1-3; TRBD1 agrees at 9 bases. CDR1 and CDR2 from the germline V gene are SNHLY and FYNNEI. The CDR3 contains 15 residues. Unmatched junction bases numbered 5, after V lost 8 bases and J lost 0 bases. For the CDR3, the DNA is TGTGCCAGCGGGACAGGGACGATCTCTGGAAACACCATATATTTT. It encodes CASGTGTISGNTIYF.

The V call is TRBV5-4, the J call TRBJ2-3; 10 nucleotides agree with TRBD2. The CDR3 loop spans 15 amino acids. V shed 4 bases, J shed 5 bases, and the junction held 7 bases outside the gene matches. Germline-derived CDR1 and CDR2 are SGHNT and YYREEE (reference sequence). The CDR3 is CASSGKREGQDTQYF. The CDR3 DNA reads as TGTGCCAGCAGCGGGAAGCGGGAGGGCCAAGATACGCAGTATTTT.

The V gene is TRBV7-2, the J gene TRBJ1-1; D not resolved. Germline assignment: CDR1 SGHTA and CDR2 FQGNSA. V shed 5 bases and J shed 5 bases, with 9 bases lying between them. There are 12 residues in the CDR3. CDR3 sequence (DNA): TGTGCCAGCAGCCCAATAATAACTGAAGCTTTCTTT. As protein: CASSPIITEAFF.

The V and J genes are TRBV28 and TRBJ2-2; 7 bases fit TRBD2. V trimming: 4 bases; J trimming: 1 base; junction bases outside the gene matches: 3. Germline lookup yields CDR1 MDHEN and CDR2 SYDVKM. The CDR3 is 15 amino acids. CDR3 region: CASSSSGQNTGELFF. CDR3 DNA sequence: TGTGCCAGCAGTTCTAGCGGACAGAACACCGGGGAGCTGTTTTTT.

V gene TRBV9 combines with J gene TRBJ2-5; D is perhaps TRBD1 or TRBD2 (6 bases each). This CDR3 comprises 14 residues. From germline, CDR1 is SGDLS and CDR2 YYNGEE. V lost 3 bases to trimming and J lost 3 bases, with 12 bases between them. The CDR3 loop reads CASSAGRGEETQYF. The CDR3 nucleotides are TGTGCCAGCAGCGCCGGAAGGGGGGAAGAGACCCAGTACTTC.

The V call is TRBV7-9, the J call TRBJ2-4, with D perhaps TRBD2 (6 bases). CDR3 length: 17 residues. Germline values: CDR1 SEHNR, CDR2 FQNEAQ (reference sequence). Trimming pared 5 bases from V and 1 base from J, leaving 18 bases between. The CDR3, as DNA: TGTGCCAGCAGCCCCATACAGAACCGGGGGGCCAAAAACATTCAGTACTTC. Translation gives CASSPIQNRGAKNIQYF.